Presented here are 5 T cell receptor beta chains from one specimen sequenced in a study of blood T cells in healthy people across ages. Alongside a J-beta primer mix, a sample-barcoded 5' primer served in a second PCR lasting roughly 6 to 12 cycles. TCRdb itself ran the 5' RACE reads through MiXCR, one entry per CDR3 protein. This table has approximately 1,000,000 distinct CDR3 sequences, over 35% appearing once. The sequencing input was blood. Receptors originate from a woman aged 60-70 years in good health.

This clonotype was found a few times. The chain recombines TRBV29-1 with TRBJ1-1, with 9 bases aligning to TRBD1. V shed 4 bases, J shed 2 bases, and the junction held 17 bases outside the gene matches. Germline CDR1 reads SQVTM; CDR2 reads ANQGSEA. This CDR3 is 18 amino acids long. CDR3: CSVVEEPGQGLINTEAFF. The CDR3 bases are TGCAGCGTTGTTGAAGAACCGGGACAGGGTTTGATAAACACTGAAGCTTTCTTT.

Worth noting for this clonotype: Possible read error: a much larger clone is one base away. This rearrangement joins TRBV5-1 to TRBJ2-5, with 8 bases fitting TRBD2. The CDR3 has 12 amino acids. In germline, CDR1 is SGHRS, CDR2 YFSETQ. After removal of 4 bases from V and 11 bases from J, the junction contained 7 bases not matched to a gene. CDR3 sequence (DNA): TGCGCCAGCAGCCGGGAGGGCAATGAGCAGTACTTC. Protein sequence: CASSREGNEQYF. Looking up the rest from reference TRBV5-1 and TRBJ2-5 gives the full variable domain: KAGVTQTPRYLIKTRGQQVTLSCSPISGHRSVSWYQQTPGQGLQFLFEYFSETQRNKGNFPGRFSGRQFSNSRSEMNVSTLELGDSALYLCASSREGNEQYFGPGTRLLVL.

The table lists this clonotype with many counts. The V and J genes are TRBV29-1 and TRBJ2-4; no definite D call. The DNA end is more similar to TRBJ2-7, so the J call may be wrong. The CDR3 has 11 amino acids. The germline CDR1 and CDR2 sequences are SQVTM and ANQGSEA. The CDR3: CSVGLGYEQYF. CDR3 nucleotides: TGCAGCGTTGGTTTGGGATACGAGCAGTACTTC.

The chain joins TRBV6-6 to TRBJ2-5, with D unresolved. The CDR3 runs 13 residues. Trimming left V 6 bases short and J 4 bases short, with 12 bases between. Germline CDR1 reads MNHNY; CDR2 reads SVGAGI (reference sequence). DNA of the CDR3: TGTGCCAGCAGAACTCCAACACGAGAGACCCAGTACTTC. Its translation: CASRTPTRETQYF.

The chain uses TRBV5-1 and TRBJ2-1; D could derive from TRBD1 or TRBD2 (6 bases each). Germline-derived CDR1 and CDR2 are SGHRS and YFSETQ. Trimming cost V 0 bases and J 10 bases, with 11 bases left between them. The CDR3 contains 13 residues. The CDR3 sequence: CASSLDGGGEQFF. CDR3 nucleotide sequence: TGCGCCAGCAGCTTGGACGGAGGGGGGGAGCAGTTCTTC.